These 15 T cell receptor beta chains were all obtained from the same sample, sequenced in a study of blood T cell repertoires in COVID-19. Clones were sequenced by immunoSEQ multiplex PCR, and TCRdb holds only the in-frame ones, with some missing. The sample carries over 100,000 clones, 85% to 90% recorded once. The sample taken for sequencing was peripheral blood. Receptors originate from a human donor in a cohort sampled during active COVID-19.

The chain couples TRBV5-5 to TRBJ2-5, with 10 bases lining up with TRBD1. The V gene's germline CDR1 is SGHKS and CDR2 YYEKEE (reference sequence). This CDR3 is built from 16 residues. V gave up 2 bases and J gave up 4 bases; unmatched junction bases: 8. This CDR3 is CASSFRRQGAGETQYF. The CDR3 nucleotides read TGTGCCAGCAGCTTCAGGAGACAGGGGGCTGGAGAGACCCAGTACTTC.

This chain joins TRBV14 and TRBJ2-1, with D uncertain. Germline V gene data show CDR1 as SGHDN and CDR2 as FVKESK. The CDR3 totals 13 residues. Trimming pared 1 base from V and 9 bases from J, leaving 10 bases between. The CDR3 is CASSQGFASEQFF. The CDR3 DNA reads TGTGCCAGCAGCCAAGGTTTTGCGAGTGAGCAGTTCTTC.

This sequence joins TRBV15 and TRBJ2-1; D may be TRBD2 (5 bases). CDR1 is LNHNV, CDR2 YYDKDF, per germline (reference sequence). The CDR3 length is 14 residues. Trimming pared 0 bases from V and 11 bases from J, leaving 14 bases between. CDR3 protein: CATSRDYNEGQQFF. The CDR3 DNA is TGTGCCACCAGCAGAGATTATAATGAGGGCCAGCAGTTCTTC.

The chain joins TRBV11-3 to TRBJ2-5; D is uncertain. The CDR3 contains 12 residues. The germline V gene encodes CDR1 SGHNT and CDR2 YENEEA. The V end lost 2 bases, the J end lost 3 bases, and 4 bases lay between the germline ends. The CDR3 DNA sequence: TGTGCCAGCAGCTTATCAGAAGAGACCCAGTACTTC. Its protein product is CASSLSEETQYF. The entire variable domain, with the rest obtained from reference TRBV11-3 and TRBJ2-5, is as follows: EAGVVQSPRYKIIEKKQPVAFWCNPISGHNTLYWYLQNLGQGPELLIRYENEEAVDDSQLPKDRFSAERLKGVDSTLKIQPAELGDSAVYLCASSLSEETQYFGPGTRLLVL.

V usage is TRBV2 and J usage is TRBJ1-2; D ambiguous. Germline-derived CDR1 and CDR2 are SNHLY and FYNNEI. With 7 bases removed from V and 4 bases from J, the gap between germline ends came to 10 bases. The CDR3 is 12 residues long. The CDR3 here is CASKREVYGYTF. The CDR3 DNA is TGTGCCAGCAAAAGAGAGGTCTATGGCTACACCTTC.

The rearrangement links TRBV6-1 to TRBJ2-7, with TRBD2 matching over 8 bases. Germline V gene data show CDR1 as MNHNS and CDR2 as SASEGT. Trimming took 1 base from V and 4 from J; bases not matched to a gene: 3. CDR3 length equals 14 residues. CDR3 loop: CASSEGLARYEQYF. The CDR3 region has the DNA TGTGCCAGCAGTGAAGGACTAGCGAGGTACGAGCAGTACTTC.

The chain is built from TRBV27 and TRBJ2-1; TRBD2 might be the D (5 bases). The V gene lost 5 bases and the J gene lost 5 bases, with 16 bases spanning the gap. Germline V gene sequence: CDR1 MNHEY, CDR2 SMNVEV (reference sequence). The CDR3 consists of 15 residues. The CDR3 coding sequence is TGTGCCAGCAGTCTCTCAGCAACTAGAAACAATGAGCAGTTCTTC. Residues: CASSLSATRNNEQFF.

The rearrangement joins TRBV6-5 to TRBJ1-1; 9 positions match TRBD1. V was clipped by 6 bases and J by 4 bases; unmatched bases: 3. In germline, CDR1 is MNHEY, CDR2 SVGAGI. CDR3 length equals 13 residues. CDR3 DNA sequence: TGTGCCAGCAGGACGACAGGGGGCACTGAAGCTTTCTTT. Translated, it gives CASRTTGGTEAFF.

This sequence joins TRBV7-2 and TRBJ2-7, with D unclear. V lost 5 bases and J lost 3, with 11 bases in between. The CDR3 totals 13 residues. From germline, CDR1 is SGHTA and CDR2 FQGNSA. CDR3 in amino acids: CASSLGAFYEQYF. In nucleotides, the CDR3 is TGTGCCAGCAGCCTAGGCGCTTTCTACGAGCAGTACTTC.

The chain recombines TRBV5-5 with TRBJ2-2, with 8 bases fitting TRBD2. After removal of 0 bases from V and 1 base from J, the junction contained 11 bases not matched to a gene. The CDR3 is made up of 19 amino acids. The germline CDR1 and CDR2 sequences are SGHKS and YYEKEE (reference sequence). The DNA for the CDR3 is TGTGCCAGCAGCTTGGCGGGGGGGCGAGGCAATTTGAACACCGGGGAGCTGTTTTTT. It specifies CASSLAGGRGNLNTGELFF.

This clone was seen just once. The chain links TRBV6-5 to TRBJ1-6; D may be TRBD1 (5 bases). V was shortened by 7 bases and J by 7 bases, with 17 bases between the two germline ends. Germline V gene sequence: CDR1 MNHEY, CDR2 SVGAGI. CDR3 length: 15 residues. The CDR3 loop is CASNPGGNINSPLHF. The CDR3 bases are TGTGCCAGCAATCCTGGGGGGAATATCAATTCACCCCTCCACTTT.

CDR3 DNA: TGCGCCAGCAGCCAATCTTCCTCTGGAAACACCATATATTTT. As protein: CASSQSSSGNTIYF. The chain uses TRBV4-1 and TRBJ1-3; D gene uncertain. This CDR3 spans 14 amino acids. Trimming removed 2 bases from V and 0 bases from J, with 5 bases in between. The germline V gene encodes CDR1 MGHRA and CDR2 YSYEKL.

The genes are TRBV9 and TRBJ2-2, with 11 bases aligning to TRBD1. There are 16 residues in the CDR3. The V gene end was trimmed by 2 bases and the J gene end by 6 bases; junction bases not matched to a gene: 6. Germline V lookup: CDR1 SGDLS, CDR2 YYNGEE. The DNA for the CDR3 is TGTGCCAGCAGCGTCCGGGACAGGGGGTACTCCGGGGAGCTGTTTTTT. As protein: CASSVRDRGYSGELFF. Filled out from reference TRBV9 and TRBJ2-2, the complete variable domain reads DSGVTQTPKHLITATGQRVTLRCSPRSGDLSVYWYQQSLDQGLQFLIQYYNGEERAKGNILERFSAQQFPDLHSELNLSSLELGDSALYFCASSVRDRGYSGELFFGEGSRLTVL.

CDR3 nucleotide sequence: TGTGCCAGCAGCTCCACTAGTTTTATTGAGCAGTTCTTC. Translated: CASSSTSFIEQFF. The chain combines TRBV7-2 with TRBJ2-1; TRBD2 is a possible D gene (5 bases). Germline CDR1 is SGHTA and CDR2 is FQGNSA. The CDR3 covers 13 residues. The V end was cut by 4 bases, the J end by 9 bases, with 13 bases between.

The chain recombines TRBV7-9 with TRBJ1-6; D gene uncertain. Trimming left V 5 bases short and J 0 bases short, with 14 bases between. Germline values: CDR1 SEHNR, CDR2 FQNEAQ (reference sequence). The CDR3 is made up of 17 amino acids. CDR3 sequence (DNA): TGTGCCAGCAGCCCCTATGCGGGGAGCTCCTATAATTCACCCCTCCACTTT. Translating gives CASSPYAGSSYNSPLHF.